The 7 T cell receptor beta chains below come from one sample, sequenced in a study of T cell responses to AZD1222 COVID-19 vaccine. Repertoires were generated with immunoSEQ multiplex PCR, while TCRdb's copy carries only in-frame clones and drops some. Seen here are 150,000 to 200,000 clones, 85% to 95% observed once, and the top ten hold 3.9%. Specimen: peripheral blood, collected on day 0 of AZD1222 vaccination. The receptors stem from an adult in good health.

The chain recombines TRBV19 with TRBJ1-6; possibly TRBD1 for D (6 bases). Germline V gene data show CDR1 as LNHDA and CDR2 as SQIVND (reference sequence). This CDR3 contains 15 residues. V gave up 4 bases and J gave up 6 bases, with 13 bases separating them. The CDR3 DNA reads TGTGCCAGTAGTAGATCCACAGGGATTAATTCACCCCTCCACTTT. Translating gives CASSRSTGINSPLHF.

The table lists this clone with a count of one. The rearrangement links TRBV27 to TRBJ2-7, with 10 nucleotides matching TRBD1. CDR3 size: 14 residues. The trim removed 5 bases at V and 4 bases at J, leaving 5 bases unmatched. The V gene's germline CDR1 is MNHEY and CDR2 SMNVEV (reference sequence). The CDR3 region has the DNA TGTGCCAGCAGTCACGGGACAGGGGATTACGAGCAGTACTTC. Protein: CASSHGTGDYEQYF.

Points on this clone: Other DNA sequences from this sample encode an identical CDR3 as well. This chain connects TRBV5-1 to TRBJ1-3, with TRBD1 as a possible D gene (5 bases). The CDR3 spans 14 residues. Germline loops: CDR1 SGHRS, CDR2 YFSETQ. V dropped 0 bases and J dropped 8 bases, with 12 bases sitting between them. CDR3 DNA sequence: TGCGCCAGCAGCTTGGGGCAGGGAGTAGACACCATATATTTT. Protein sequence: CASSLGQGVDTIYF.

The V gene is TRBV7-2, the J gene TRBJ1-5; D not resolved. V was trimmed by 5 bases and J by 7 bases, leaving 12 bases between them. The CDR3 contains 13 residues. In germline, CDR1 is SGHTA, CDR2 FQGNSA. DNA of the CDR3: TGTGCCAGCAGCCGTTCTACAGAGCAGCCCCAGCATTTT. Translation gives CASSRSTEQPQHF.

The V gene is TRBV2, the J gene TRBJ2-7; the D gene is possibly TRBD1 (6 bases). Germline V gene sequence: CDR1 SNHLY, CDR2 FYNNEI. The CDR3 has 14 amino acids. V gave up 11 bases and J gave up 2 bases, with 19 bases separating them. The CDR3: CAGGVTSGTYEQYF. DNA for the CDR3: TGTGCCGGGGGCGTCACCTCCGGAACCTACGAGCAGTACTTC.

The chain recombines TRBV2 with TRBJ1-1; D is uncertain. Per the germline V gene, CDR1 is SNHLY and CDR2 is FYNNEI. V lost 7 bases and J 2 bases, leaving 11 bases between the germline ends. The CDR3 loop spans 13 amino acids. The CDR3 protein is CASIRTFNTEAFF. The CDR3 region has the DNA TGTGCCAGCATCAGAACCTTTAACACTGAAGCTTTCTTT.

The gene calls are TRBV11-2 and TRBJ2-7, with D perhaps matching TRBD1 or TRBD2 (5 bases each). The CDR3 covers 15 residues. The ends were cut back, 7 bases at V and 0 bases at J, with 16 bases in the middle. Germline-derived CDR1 and CDR2 are SGHAT and FQNNGV. CDR3 region: CASTKRGDNSYEQYF. CDR3 sequence (DNA): TGTGCCAGCACAAAGAGGGGAGACAACTCCTACGAGCAGTACTTC.